Below, 21 T cell receptor beta chains from the same sample are listed, as sequenced in a study of blood T cell repertoires in COVID-19. Measured with immunoSEQ multiplex PCR; TCRdb has only the in-frame clones, and not every one. Here the sample spans approximately 140,000 clones, 84% being singletons. Sample: peripheral blood. The receptor set was obtained from a man between 60 and 75 years old with acute or convalescent COVID-19.

This rearrangement joins TRBV11-2 to TRBJ1-1, with D hard to call. CDR1 and CDR2 from the germline V gene are SGHAT and FQNNGV. With 5 bases removed from V and 4 bases from J, the gap between germline ends came to 17 bases. There are 15 residues in the CDR3. For the CDR3, the DNA is TGTGCCAGCAGCGTCGGGTTGATGTTATTCACTGAAGCTTTCTTT. Residues: CASSVGLMLFTEAFF.

J is TRBJ2-3 and V is TRBV6-1, with 8 bases that match TRBD1. The CDR3 length is 14 residues. Germline loops: CDR1 MNHNS, CDR2 SASEGT. V trimming: 3 bases; J trimming: 5 bases; junction bases outside the gene matches: 4. This CDR3 reads CASSEDRDLDTQYF. Written as DNA, the CDR3 is TGTGCCAGCAGTGAGGACAGGGATTTAGATACGCAGTATTTT.

V is TRBV5-1 and J is TRBJ1-3, with D hard to call. Deletions cut 0 bases from V and 4 bases from J, with 11 bases between. The germline V gene encodes CDR1 SGHRS and CDR2 YFSETQ. The CDR3 loop spans 15 amino acids. The CDR3 is CASSLVAGLGNTIYF. CDR3 sequence (DNA): TGCGCCAGCAGCTTGGTGGCGGGTCTCGGAAACACCATATATTTT.

This clone occurred a few times. The CDR3 nucleotides are TGTGCCAGCAGTGGACAGGAGGTCTCGACTTTCTTT. The encoded protein is CASSGQEVSTFF. The chain is built from TRBV2 and TRBJ1-1, with a possible D match to TRBD1 (6 bases). In germline, CDR1 is SNHLY, CDR2 FYNNEI. The length of the CDR3 is 12 residues. V was trimmed by 4 bases and J by 12 bases, leaving 15 bases between them.

The chain joins TRBV19 to TRBJ2-1; TRBD1 matches 8 bases. CDR1 is LNHDA, CDR2 SQIVND, per germline (reference sequence). The CDR3 contains 17 residues. J lost 2 bases, V lost 4 bases, and 10 bases had no gene match. CDR3 sequence (DNA): TGTGCCAGTAGTACGAGGGACAGGCCAAAAACCTACAATGAGCAGTTCTTC. Amino acids: CASSTRDRPKTYNEQFF. Full variable domain (outside the CDR3, taken from reference TRBV19 and TRBJ2-1): DGGITQSPKYLFRKEGQNVTLSCEQNLNHDAMYWYRQDPGQGLRLIYYSQIVNDFQKGDIAEGYSVSREKKESFPLTVTSAQKNPTAFYLCASSTRDRPKTYNEQFFGPGTRLTVL.

V gene TRBV19 combines with J gene TRBJ1-3; 7 positions match TRBD1. This CDR3 has 16 residues. Trimming at V came to 4 bases and at J to 0 bases, leaving 6 bases not matched to a gene. The germline gives CDR1 LNHDA, CDR2 SQIVND (reference sequence). CDR3 protein: CASSTTGHSSGNTIYF. DNA for the CDR3: TGTGCCAGTAGTACGACAGGGCATAGCTCTGGAAACACCATATATTTT.

The CDR3 region is CASSAGQGGYGYTF. The CDR3 DNA reads TGTGCCAGCAGCGCCGGACAGGGGGGTTATGGCTACACCTTC. This chain uses TRBV5-4 with TRBJ1-2; 10 bases are shared with TRBD1. Germline V gene data show CDR1 as SGHNT and CDR2 as YYREEE (reference sequence). V gave up 4 bases and J gave up 5 bases; unmatched junction bases: 5. CDR3 length: 14 amino acids.

V and J are TRBV10-3 and TRBJ1-5; TRBD1 aligns across 9 bases. The length of the CDR3 is 15 residues. The trim removed 6 bases at V and 5 bases at J, leaving 8 bases unmatched. The V gene's germline CDR1 is ENHRY and CDR2 SYGVKD. The CDR3 is CAIRGGQGGDQPQHF. The CDR3 DNA reads as TGTGCCATCAGGGGGGGACAGGGAGGGGATCAGCCCCAGCATTTT.

V usage is TRBV5-6 and J usage is TRBJ2-1; possible D gene TRBD2, 5 bases. Trimming took 2 bases from V and 6 from J, leaving 12 bases between them. Looked up from germline, CDR1 is SGHDT and CDR2 is YYEEEE. CDR3 length: 14 amino acids. The CDR3 coding sequence is TGTGCCAGCAGCTTCCCCGGGGTACCCAATGAGCAGTTCTTC. Amino acid sequence: CASSFPGVPNEQFF.

The genes are TRBV7-8 and TRBJ2-7; possible D gene TRBD2, 6 bases. Germline values: CDR1 SGHVS, CDR2 FQNEAQ. Trimming removed 0 bases from V and 12 bases from J, with 18 bases in between. The CDR3 loop spans 14 amino acids. CDR3 in amino acids: CASSLAGGRRVTYF. Here the CDR3 DNA reads TGTGCCAGCAGCTTAGCCGGGGGTAGGAGGGTGACGTACTTC.

The chain has TRBV12-3 or TRBV12-4 and TRBJ2-1; D not certain. The CDR3 covers 12 residues. Trimming took off 3 bases at V and 8 bases at J, with 8 bases between the two ends. The CDR3 region is CASSFLRDEQFF. CDR3 nucleotides: TGTGCCAGCAGTTTTTTACGGGATGAGCAGTTCTTC.

CDR3 bases: TGTGCCACAACAACAGGGAACACCGGGGAGCTGTTTTTT. Its translation is CATTTGNTGELFF. The chain joins TRBV24-1 to TRBJ2-2; maybe TRBD1 (5 bases). CDR1 is KGHDR and CDR2 is SFDVKD in the germline V gene. The CDR3 totals 13 residues. V dropped 10 bases and J dropped 1 base, with 9 bases sitting between them.

CDR3 region: CASSQYQDRPGNTIYF. The CDR3 DNA sequence: TGTGCCAGCAGCCAATACCAGGACAGACCCGGAAACACCATATATTTT. This rearrangement joins TRBV4-2 to TRBJ1-3; maybe TRBD1 (6 bases). The CDR3 length is 16 residues. CDR1 and CDR2 from the germline V gene are LGHNA and YNFKEQ. V lost 2 bases and J lost 4, with 15 bases in between.

The chain recombines TRBV7-2 with TRBJ2-3, with TRBD2 matching 12 bases. The V segment lost 2 bases and the J segment 4 bases; nucleotides outside the gene matches: 4. The CDR3 extends over 16 amino acids. From germline, CDR1 is SGHTA and CDR2 FQGNSA. In DNA, the CDR3 is TGTGCCAGCAGCTTAACGCTAGCGGGAGGGTCAGATACGCAGTATTTT. Its protein product is CASSLTLAGGSDTQYF.

This rearrangement joins TRBV2 to TRBJ1-2; weak D call: TRBD1 (5 bases). The ends were cut back, 6 bases at V and 1 base at J, with 9 bases in the middle. CDR1 is SNHLY, CDR2 FYNNEI, per germline. This CDR3 contains 13 residues. CDR3 region: CASRMTVNYGYTF. CDR3 sequence (DNA): TGTGCCAGCAGGATGACAGTTAACTATGGCTACACCTTC.

The chain employs TRBV5-1 and TRBJ1-3; TRBD1 might be the D (5 bases). In germline, CDR1 is SGHRS, CDR2 YFSETQ. The germline V and J ends were trimmed by 4 bases and 4 bases, with 12 bases remaining between them. This CDR3 region has 14 residues. The CDR3 region is CASSQSDRGNTIYF. As DNA, the CDR3 is TGCGCCAGCAGCCAGTCAGACAGAGGAAACACCATATATTTT.

This clone was detected a few times. The V and J genes are TRBV24-1 and TRBJ2-3; 11 nucleotides agree with TRBD2. This CDR3 is 17 amino acids long. CDR1 KGHDR and CDR2 SFDVKD come from the germline V gene. Unmatched junction bases numbered 5, after V lost 3 bases and J lost 1 base. Here the CDR3 DNA reads TGTGCCACCAGTGATCTTAGCGGGGGGGCGGGCACAGATACGCAGTATTTT. It encodes CATSDLSGGAGTDTQYF.

The V and J genes are TRBV5-1 and TRBJ2-5; D is possibly TRBD1 (6 bases). The CDR3 contains 17 residues. CDR1 is SGHRS, CDR2 YFSETQ, per germline. Trimming took off 3 bases at V and 0 bases at J, with 18 bases between the two ends. CDR3 sequence reads: CASSSKRDTSYQETQYF. The CDR3 DNA sequence: TGCGCCAGCAGCTCGAAACGGGACACTTCGTACCAAGAGACCCAGTACTTC.

The chain uses TRBV28 and TRBJ2-3; 7 bases are a match to TRBD1. Germline CDR1 MDHEN, CDR2 SYDVKM. The CDR3 spans 16 residues. V shed 6 bases, J shed 0 bases, and the junction held 9 bases outside the gene matches. The DNA of the CDR3 is TGTGCCAGCAGCTCCGACAGGGTTGGGAGCACAGATACGCAGTATTTT. Translation: CASSSDRVGSTDTQYF.

The V gene is TRBV4-1, the J gene TRBJ2-7; tentative D call: TRBD1 (7 bases). Germline V CDR1 and CDR2: MGHRA, YSYEKL. This CDR3 has 16 amino acids. Trimming pared 0 bases from V and 4 bases from J, leaving 16 bases between. The CDR3 region is CASSQEEGARVYEQYF. DNA for the CDR3: TGCGCCAGCAGCCAAGAGGAGGGGGCGCGAGTTTACGAGCAGTACTTC.

Only a few counts were recorded for this clone. The V gene is TRBV29-1, the J gene TRBJ1-2; TRBD1 is a possible D gene (6 bases). Trimming took off 5 bases at V and 3 bases at J, with 16 bases between the two ends. Germline assignment: CDR1 SQVTM and CDR2 ANQGSEA. This CDR3 is built from 14 residues. The CDR3 DNA reads TGCAGCGTTCTCGGGGTTGCAGGGGACTATGGCTACACCTTC. This gives the protein CSVLGVAGDYGYTF. Complete variable domain (other parts from reference TRBV29-1 and TRBJ1-2): SAVISQKPSRDICQRGTSLTIQCQVDSQVTMMFWYRQQPGQSLTLIATANQGSEATYESGFVIDKFPISRPNLTFSTLTVSNMSPEDSSIYLCSVLGVAGDYGYTFGSGTRLTVV.